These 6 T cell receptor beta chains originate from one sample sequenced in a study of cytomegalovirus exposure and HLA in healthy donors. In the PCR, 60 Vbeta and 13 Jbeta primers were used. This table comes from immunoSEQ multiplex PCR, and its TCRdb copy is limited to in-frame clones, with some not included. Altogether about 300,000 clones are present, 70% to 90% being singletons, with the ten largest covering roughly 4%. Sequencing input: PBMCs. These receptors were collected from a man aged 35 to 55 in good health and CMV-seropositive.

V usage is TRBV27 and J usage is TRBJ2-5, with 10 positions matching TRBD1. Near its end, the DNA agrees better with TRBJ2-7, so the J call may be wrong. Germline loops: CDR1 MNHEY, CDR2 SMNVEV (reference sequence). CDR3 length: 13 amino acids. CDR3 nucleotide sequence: TGTGCCAGCAGTGTAGGGACAGGGGTCGAGCAGTACTTC. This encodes CASSVGTGVEQYF.

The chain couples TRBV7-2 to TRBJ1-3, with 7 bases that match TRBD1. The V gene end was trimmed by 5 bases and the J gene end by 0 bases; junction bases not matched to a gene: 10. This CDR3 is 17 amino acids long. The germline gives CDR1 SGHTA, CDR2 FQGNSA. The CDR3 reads CASSPTTGYSSGNTIYF. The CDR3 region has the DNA TGTGCCAGCAGCCCAACGACAGGGTACAGCTCTGGAAACACCATATATTTT.

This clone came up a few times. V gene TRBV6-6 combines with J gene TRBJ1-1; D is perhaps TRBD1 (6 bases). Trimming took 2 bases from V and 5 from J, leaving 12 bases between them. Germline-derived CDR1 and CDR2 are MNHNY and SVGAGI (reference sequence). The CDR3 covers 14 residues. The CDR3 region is CASSYDRIGTEAFF. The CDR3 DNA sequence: TGTGCCAGCAGTTACGACAGGATCGGGACTGAAGCTTTCTTT.

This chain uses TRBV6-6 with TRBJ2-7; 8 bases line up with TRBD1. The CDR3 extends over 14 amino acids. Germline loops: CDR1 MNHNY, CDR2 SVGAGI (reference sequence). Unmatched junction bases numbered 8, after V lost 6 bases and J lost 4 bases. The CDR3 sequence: CASRDGQGLYEQYF. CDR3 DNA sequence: TGTGCCAGCAGAGATGGACAGGGTCTGTACGAGCAGTACTTC.

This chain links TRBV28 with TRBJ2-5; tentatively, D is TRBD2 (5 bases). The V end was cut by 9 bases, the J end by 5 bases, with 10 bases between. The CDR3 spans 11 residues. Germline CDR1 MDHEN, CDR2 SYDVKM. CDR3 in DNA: TGTGCCAGTTGGTGGAGGGAGACCCAGTACTTC. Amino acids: CASWWRETQYF.

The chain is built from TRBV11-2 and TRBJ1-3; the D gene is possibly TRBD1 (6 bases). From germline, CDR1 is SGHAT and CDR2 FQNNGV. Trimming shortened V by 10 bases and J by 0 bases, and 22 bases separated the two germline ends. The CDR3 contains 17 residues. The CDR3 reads CATRRGADMISGNTIYF. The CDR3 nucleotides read TGTGCCACCCGGCGGGGGGCGGACATGATCTCTGGAAACACCATATATTTT. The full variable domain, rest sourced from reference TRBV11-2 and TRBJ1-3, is EAGVAQSPRYKIIEKRQSVAFWCNPISGHATLYWYQQILGQGPKLLIQFQNNGVVDDSQLPKDRFSAERLKGVDSTLKIQPAKLEDSAVYLCATRRGADMISGNTIYFGEGSWLTVV.